This entry is about one T cell receptor beta chain. This clonotype was detected a few times. Its antigen is not yet known. Nothing much larger sits one base from this clone, and base qualities are not available. The 39 donors, aged about 6 to 95 years, were systemically healthy Caucasian individuals from Russia. Each donor gave ten milliliters of peripheral blood, drawn into EDTA-treated Vacutainer tubes. Ficoll-Paque density-gradient centrifugation was used to isolate PBMCs, with at least 6 million per sample. Trizol reagent was used to extract total RNA from PBMCs, with at least 6 micrograms per sample. For every donor, an aliquot of PBMCs went through flow cytometry to measure the percentages of naive CD45RAhigh/CD27high T cells. The CDR3 holds 17 amino acids from the cysteine to the phenylalanine. The kept DNA is CDR3 alone, 51 bases in frame from the first base. Cut back by 2 bases and 5 bases, the V and J ends lie 18 bases apart.

This sample is drawn from a study of blood T cells in healthy people across ages (dated by TCRdb to 2013 to 2016). Study-wide context: Template switching captured roughly one uniquely barcoded TCR beta cDNA molecule per two T cells in model experiments. Using deep sequencing normalized with unique cDNA molecular identifiers, the study measured how TCR beta repertoire diversity changes with age. The donors were split into four age groups: young (average 16 years), middle-aged (roughly 42), aged (over 55) and long-lived (more than 80). To avoid experimental bias, donors of different ages were distributed randomly across sequencing lanes. Using the same blood draw, the study looked at two additional independent replicas of 1 million unique cDNA reads for two donors, one aged 18 to 30 and the other aged 80 or older.

Beyond this particular receptor, the publication reports: Because donor CMV infection status was unknown, age-related changes in expanded clonotypes were potentially confounded. The long-lived group showed more naive CD4+ T cells, fewer expanded clones and increased TCR diversity than the aged group, suggesting age selection. Estimates of total diversity from one million sequenced T cells were regarded as lower bounds and underestimates. Observed TCR beta diversity per million T cells fell roughly linearly with age, and a significant reduction was already apparent by age approximately 40. There was a strong correlation between observed TCR beta diversity and the percentage of naive T cells measured by flow cytometry. Bulk unsorted PBMC profiling prevented conclusive comparison of naive and antigen-experienced compartments.

Library method: 5' RACE. Sequenced using an Illumina HiSeq 2500. A second PCR of about 7 to 12 cycles was performed with a sample-barcoded 5' primer and a J-beta primer mix. A unique molecular identifier was introduced onto each TCR beta cDNA molecule by a template-switch 5' adaptor carrying 12 random nucleotides. Each sample yielded at least 2.5 million CDR3-containing paired-end reads. First-strand cDNA synthesis was performed from all RNA using the Mint cDNA synthesis kit, with priming by a TRBC-specific oligonucleotide. Following uracil-DNA glycosylase treatment, a first 18-cycle PCR with universal primers M1SS and BC2_uni_R was performed on all cDNA. In the paper's pipeline: For normalization, 1 million high-quality reads were randomly selected from each sample, with every read carrying a distinct molecular identifier. Instead of being binned into consensus sequences, reads with shared molecular identifiers were discarded. CDR3 identification, clonotype clustering and error correction used MiTCR with a Q25 quality threshold and the strictest error-elimination algorithm. A nonparametric unseen species model with Euler transformation was used to estimate a lower bound on total TCR beta diversity. Clones were called with MiXCR by TCRdb after fastp trimmed the public reads at Q25, and only in-frame beta chains were retained. Records with the same CDR3 protein are collapsed into one entry carrying the most frequent genes and DNA. The authors' filters were not applied to this entry. The sample table lists roughly 900,000 distinct CDR3 sequences, around 28% of them with a count of one. 17% of the sample rests with the top ten.

The sequenced material came from blood. The chain employs TRBV12-3 or TRBV12-4 and TRBJ1-4; the D gene lacks a confident call. This sequence was found in a woman older than 75 in good health. The CDR3 corresponds to CASSLSFDMRGNEKLFF. The nucleotide sequence reads TGTGCCAGCAGTTTATCCTTCGACATGCGAGGAAATGAAAAACTGTTTTTT.